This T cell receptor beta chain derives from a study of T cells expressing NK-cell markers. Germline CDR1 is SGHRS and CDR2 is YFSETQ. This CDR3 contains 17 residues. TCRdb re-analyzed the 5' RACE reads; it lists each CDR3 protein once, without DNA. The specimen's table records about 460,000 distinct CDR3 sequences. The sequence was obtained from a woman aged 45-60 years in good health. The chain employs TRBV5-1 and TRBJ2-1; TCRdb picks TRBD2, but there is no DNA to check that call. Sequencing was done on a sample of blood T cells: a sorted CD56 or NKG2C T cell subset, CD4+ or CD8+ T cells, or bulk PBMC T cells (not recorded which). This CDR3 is CASSFRASGRLYNEQFF. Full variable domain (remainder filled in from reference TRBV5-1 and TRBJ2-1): KAGVTQTPRYLIKTRGQQVTLSCSPISGHRSVSWYQQTPGQGLQFLFEYFSETQRNKGNFPGRFSGRQFSNSRSEMNVSTLELGDSALYLCASSFRASGRLYNEQFFGPGTRLTVL.